This TCR beta chain was observed in a study of cytomegalovirus exposure and HLA in healthy donors (dated by TCRdb to about 2017). Study-level background: A later analysis indicated that the roughly 120 validation repertoires were generated on the platform also employed for the 700 or so repertoires of the first cohort. Along with the approximately 650-subject first cohort, a separate validation cohort of about 110 different subjects was used. To predict cytomegalovirus infection status, the study brought together high-throughput TCR immunosequencing, statistical association of individual TCRs with disease status, and machine learning. The aim of the study was to test whether cataloging public T cell receptors could identify signatures of past pathogen exposure. The study at large found these results: All 120 or so repertoires were used to score co-occurrence in the validation cohort in a later analysis, because that analysis had no HLA typing for the cohort. In the study, 150 to 200 TCR beta chains were listed as associated with cytomegalovirus. The classifier was reported to diagnose cytomegalovirus status with high specificity and sensitivity in both the original and validation cohorts. Three of the identified cytomegalovirus-associated TCR beta chains were confirmed in vitro to be specific for cytomegalovirus antigens. Of the cluster scores, roughly 95% were above 0 in a later analysis, which found that TCRs clustered in the first cohort also tended to co-occur in the approximately 110 validation repertoires. Most TCR sequences were seen in very few donors, while some public TCRs were found in many individuals. The authors suggested that the approach could potentially be extended to other disease states and immunological phenotypes.

The CDR3 contains 15 residues, cysteine and phenylalanine counted. CDR3 DNA only is kept here, 45 bases in frame from base 1. Trimming takes 3 bases off V and 0 bases off J; junction bases not matched to a gene: 1. The germline V gene yields MRHNA for CDR1 and SNTAGT for CDR2. The method behind the library was the immunoSEQ multiplex PCR assay. The study's own analysis went as follows. A statistical classification framework was developed to diagnose cytomegalovirus status using the catalog of TCR beta chain sequences. TCRdb carries this immuneACCESS record with in-frame sequences only. Its versions omit some clonotypes, under half of them owing to an unresolved V gene in the studies checked, with the rest unexplained. V, J and clone size are those of that table, while D and trimming were read from the DNA. The sample has 86,000 or so clones on record, about 96% of them singletons. In total, the top ten clones hold 1.6% of the sample.

Note on this clone: Its specific antigen is unknown. The sample holds no much larger clone one base away, and base qualities are not on file.

The donors belonged to the validation cohort of about 120 subjects, which was separate from the roughly 700-subject first cohort. The chain is assembled from TRBV6-4 and TRBJ2-3; TRBD2 lines up with 9 middle nucleotides. Sequencing used PBMCs. The clonotype originates from a man younger than 30 in good health and CMV-seropositive. The nucleotide sequence is given as TGTGCCAGCAGTGAAGGACTAGCGAGCACAGATACGCAGTATTTT. Its translation is CASSEGLASTDTQYF.